These 26 T cell receptor beta chains share one sample of origin, sequenced in a study of T cells in Graves' hyperthyroidism and ophthalmopathy (dated by TCRdb to the late 2010s). Library prep was done by multiplex PCR. This sample was sequenced with an Illumina HiSeq 2000. TCR beta CDR3 regions were amplified from RNA transcripts. A first-round RT-PCR of the TCR CDR3 used the HTBI primer set with the Qiagen OneStep RT-PCR kit. The raw public reads went through TCRdb reprocessing: fastp at Q25, MiXCR clone calling, in-frame beta chains kept. Rows with a matching CDR3 protein are joined into one entry that keeps the most common DNA and genes. This sample holds over 500,000 distinct CDR3 sequences; around 13% were observed only once. The biggest ten clones account for 11% to 15% of the sample. Sequenced input: blood. These receptors were collected from a woman in her thirties or forties with Graves' hyperthyroidism.

The J gene is TRBJ1-1, the V gene TRBV11-2, with 10 nucleotides matching TRBD1. Germline CDR1 and CDR2: SGHAT and FQNNGV. CDR3 length: 16 amino acids. The V and J ends lost 3 bases and 3 bases, in that order; junction bases with no gene match: 7. The CDR3 is CASSFGSGQGDTEAFF. CDR3 bases: TGTGCCAGCAGCTTCGGAAGCGGACAGGGGGACACTGAAGCTTTCTTT. The full variable domain, with the rest looked up from reference TRBV11-2 and TRBJ1-1, is EAGVAQSPRYKIIEKRQSVAFWCNPISGHATLYWYQQILGQGPKLLIQFQNNGVVDDSQLPKDRFSAERLKGVDSTLKIQPAKLEDSAVYLCASSFGSGQGDTEAFFGQGTRLTVV.

This clonotype has at least ten counts. The chain has TRBV12-3 or TRBV12-4 and TRBJ1-5; no clear D gene. Trimming shortened V by 3 bases and J by 6 bases, and 9 bases separated the two germline ends. The CDR3 extends over 13 amino acids. The CDR3 loop is CASSFRGVQPQHF. The DNA of the CDR3 is TGTGCCAGCAGTTTTCGCGGGGTTCAGCCCCAGCATTTT.

This clonotype was seen only a few times. A much larger clone lies a single base off, so this may be a read error. Likely a read error: the CDR3 ends without its conserved phenylalanine or tryptophan. The V gene is TRBV2, the J gene TRBJ1-1; D remains ambiguous. This CDR3 has 14 residues. Germline lookup yields CDR1 SNHLY and CDR2 FYNNEI. Trimming pared 3 bases from V and 0 bases from J, leaving 8 bases between. CDR3 sequence: CASSDKSMNTEAFL. The CDR3 DNA reads as TGTGCCAGCAGTGACAAGAGCATGAACACTGAAGCTTTCCTT.

The V gene is TRBV20-1, the J gene TRBJ1-5; possibly TRBD1 for D (6 bases). The V end lost 5 bases, the J end lost 6 bases, and 8 bases lay between the germline ends. CDR3 size: 11 residues. CDR1 is DFQATT, CDR2 SNEGSKA, per germline (reference sequence). The CDR3, as DNA: TGCAGTGCTGCAGGGGCTCAGCCCCAGCATTTT. This gives the protein CSAAGAQPQHF.

V and J are TRBV6-2 or TRBV6-3 and TRBJ2-1; 10 bases line up with TRBD1. This CDR3 has 14 residues. V trimming: 5 bases; J trimming: 15 bases; junction bases outside the gene matches: 13. Germline CDR1 reads MNHEY; CDR2 reads SVGEGT. DNA of the CDR3: TGTGCCAGCAGTGGCCCTTCCCGGGACAGGGGTTGGTTCTTC. It yields the protein CASSGPSRDRGWFF.

The V gene is TRBV6-1, the J gene TRBJ2-2; possibly TRBD1 or TRBD2 for D (5 bases each). V dropped 7 bases and J dropped 6 bases, with 18 bases sitting between them. The CDR3 covers 15 residues. Germline V gene sequence: CDR1 MNHNS, CDR2 SASEGT. The CDR3 DNA reads as TGTGCCAGCAACGGAGTTGGCCTGGGGGCCGGGGAGCTGTTTTTT. Protein product: CASNGVGLGAGELFF.

The chain employs TRBV6-1 and TRBJ1-6, with TRBD1 as a possible D gene (5 bases). The CDR3 loop spans 15 amino acids. The V gene lost 1 base and the J gene lost 9 bases, with 13 bases spanning the gap. Germline V lookup: CDR1 MNHNS, CDR2 SASEGT. The CDR3 reads CASSEGHPGGSPLHF. The CDR3 bases are TGTGCCAGCAGTGAAGGACATCCCGGGGGTTCACCCCTCCACTTT.

There are many counts of this clonotype. An end of the junction differs from the germline gene, which may be a read error. V gene TRBV2 combines with J gene TRBJ1-1; D gene uncertain. The CDR3 extends over 11 amino acids. The V gene's germline CDR1 is SNHLY and CDR2 FYNNEI. The CDR3: CASSLNAEAFF. CDR3 DNA: TGTGCCAGCAGTTTGAACGCTGAAGCTTTCTTT.

This clonotype came up many times. This chain uses TRBV4-2 with TRBJ2-1; D is uncertain. The CDR3 loop spans 17 amino acids. The V end lost 1 base, the J end lost 0 bases, and 13 bases lay between the germline ends. Germline lookup yields CDR1 LGHNA and CDR2 YNFKEQ. CDR3 sequence (DNA): TGTGCCAGCAGCCAAGTTTTAGCCGCCAGCTCCTACAATGAGCAGTTCTTC. Residues: CASSQVLAASSYNEQFF.

V usage is TRBV6-1 and J usage is TRBJ2-6; D is uncertain. The CDR3 is 15 amino acids. Per the germline V gene, CDR1 is MNHNS and CDR2 is SASEGT. With 0 bases removed from V and 2 bases from J, the gap between germline ends came to 5 bases. The CDR3 here is CASSEALAGANVLTF. Here the CDR3 DNA reads TGTGCCAGCAGTGAAGCTCTGGCTGGGGCCAACGTCCTGACTTTC.

Many counts were recorded for this clonotype. The rearrangement links TRBV12-3 or TRBV12-4 to TRBJ2-2, with no clear D. V gave up 6 bases and J gave up 4 bases, with 12 bases separating them. The CDR3 sequence is 14 residues long. CDR3 nucleotide sequence: TGTGCCAGCAGGGGTATCGGTGGCACCGGGGAGCTGTTTTTT. This translates into CASRGIGGTGELFF.

This clonotype was seen many times. This chain joins TRBV7-3 and TRBJ2-2, with D perhaps being TRBD1 or TRBD2 (5 bases each). The CDR3 sequence is 15 residues long. Germline values: CDR1 SGHTA, CDR2 FQGTGA. V lost 5 bases and J 0 bases, leaving 10 bases between the germline ends. CDR3 sequence (DNA): TGTGCCAGCAGCGCCGGGACGGCGAACACCGGGGAGCTGTTTTTT. As protein: CASSAGTANTGELFF.

This clonotype was seen at least ten times. The rearrangement links TRBV28 to TRBJ2-7; 7 positions match TRBD1. Trimming at V came to 0 bases and at J to 3 bases, leaving 11 bases not matched to a gene. This CDR3 comprises 17 residues. The germline CDR1 and CDR2 sequences are MDHEN and SYDVKM. CDR3 loop: CASSLWGVGDSFYEQYF. For the CDR3, the DNA is TGTGCCAGCAGTTTATGGGGTGTGGGGGACAGCTTCTACGAGCAGTACTTC.

This clonotype was counted at least ten times. The genes are TRBV14 and TRBJ2-5; 11 bases line up with TRBD1. The CDR3 contains 15 residues. CDR1 and CDR2 from the germline V gene are SGHDN and FVKESK. Trimming at V came to 4 bases and at J to 7 bases, leaving 8 bases not matched to a gene. The CDR3 protein is CASSLGQGASGTQYF. The CDR3 DNA reads TGTGCCAGCAGCCTCGGACAGGGGGCAAGTGGGACCCAGTACTTC. Complete variable domain (other parts from reference TRBV14 and TRBJ2-5): EAGVTQFPSHSVIEKGQTVTLRCDPISGHDNLYWYRRVMGKEIKFLLHFVKESKQDESGMPNNRFLAERTGGTYSTLKVQPAELEDSGVYFCASSLGQGASGTQYFGPGTRLLVL.

This clonotype was picked up many times. V is TRBV28 and J is TRBJ1-2; 9 bases align to TRBD1. CDR3 length: 15 amino acids. CDR1 MDHEN and CDR2 SYDVKM come from the germline V gene. The V and J ends lost 4 bases and 5 bases, in that order; junction bases with no gene match: 8. The CDR3 DNA reads as TGTGCCAGCAGTTCCGGACAGGGGAAGGGGTATGGCTACACCTTC. Amino acids: CASSSGQGKGYGYTF.

The rearrangement uses TRBV5-1 and TRBJ2-1, with 7 bases that match TRBD1. This CDR3 region has 14 residues. Trimming cost V 2 bases and J 9 bases; bases outside gene matches: 8. CDR1 and CDR2 from the germline V gene are SGHRS and YFSETQ. CDR3 amino acids: CASSFGQATSEQFF. Here the CDR3 DNA reads TGCGCCAGCAGCTTCGGACAGGCTACAAGTGAGCAGTTCTTC.

A few counts support this clonotype. The chain carries TRBV28 and TRBJ2-2; D is unresolved. Germline assignment: CDR1 MDHEN and CDR2 SYDVKM. The CDR3 sequence is 16 residues long. The V end was cut by 6 bases, the J end by 0 bases, with 14 bases between. The CDR3 here is CASRAAPGANTGELFF. The CDR3 DNA reads as TGTGCCAGCAGAGCCGCTCCAGGAGCGAACACCGGGGAGCTGTTTTTT. The full variable domain, completed using reference TRBV28 and TRBJ2-2, is DVKVTQSSRYLVKRTGEKVFLECVQDMDHENMFWYRQDPGLGLRLIYFSYDVKMKEKGDIPEGYSVSREKKERFSLILESASTNQTSMYLCASRAAPGANTGELFFGEGSRLTVL.

The table lists this clonotype with many counts. CDR3 DNA sequence: TGTGCCAGCAGAAAACCGGGACAGGGGCTAAGGAACACCGGGGAGCTGTTTTTT. This encodes CASRKPGQGLRNTGELFF. The J gene is TRBJ2-2, the V gene TRBV28; TRBD1 agrees at 10 bases. This CDR3 has 18 amino acids. Germline-derived CDR1 and CDR2 are MDHEN and SYDVKM. V was pared by 6 bases and J by 1 base, with 11 bases of the junction left unmatched.

This clonotype appeared a single time. The chain employs TRBV20-1 and TRBJ2-5, with TRBD2 matching 10 bases. The germline V gene encodes CDR1 DFQATT and CDR2 SNEGSKA (reference sequence). The CDR3 is made up of 15 amino acids. Trimming cost V 6 bases and J 3 bases; bases outside gene matches: 10. CDR3 sequence: CSATRASGREETQYF. The DNA of the CDR3 is TGCAGTGCGACCCGGGCTAGCGGGAGAGAAGAGACCCAGTACTTC.

This clonotype was picked up many times. The V call is TRBV7-2, the J call TRBJ2-1, with D perhaps TRBD2 (6 bases). Germline CDR1 SGHTA, CDR2 FQGNSA. V gave up 4 bases and J gave up 9 bases, with 19 bases separating them. The CDR3 consists of 15 residues. CDR3 DNA: TGTGCCAGCAGCTCAGCCGGGACTCAACTCGGTGAGCAGTTCTTC. Its protein product is CASSSAGTQLGEQFF.

V and J are TRBV30 and TRBJ2-3; 12 bases fit TRBD2. The CDR3 is made up of 15 amino acids. Germline loops: CDR1 GTSNPN, CDR2 SVGIG (reference sequence). Unmatched junction bases numbered 12, after V lost 8 bases and J lost 6 bases. CDR3 loop: CAGRLAGDARDTQYF. DNA for the CDR3: TGTGCCGGCCGACTAGCGGGAGACGCGAGGGATACGCAGTATTTT.

This clonotype was seen more than once but under ten times. The rearrangement links TRBV20-1 to TRBJ2-1; 9 bases match TRBD2. V trimming: 1 base; J trimming: 7 bases; junction bases outside the gene matches: 5. The CDR3 sequence is 14 residues long. The germline V gene encodes CDR1 DFQATT and CDR2 SNEGSKA (reference sequence). CDR3 sequence: CSARVAGVINEQFF. CDR3 nucleotide sequence: TGCAGTGCTAGAGTAGCGGGAGTTATAAATGAGCAGTTCTTC.

This clonotype was counted many times. The chain combines TRBV18 with TRBJ1-2; D call uncertain. CDR3 length: 15 residues. The germline V gene encodes CDR1 KGHSH and CDR2 LQKENI. Trimming pared 0 bases from V and 3 bases from J, leaving 11 bases between. This chain's CDR3 is CASSPPNKRDYGYTF. In DNA, the CDR3 is TGTGCCAGCTCACCACCCAACAAGAGGGACTATGGCTACACCTTC.

This clonotype was found a few times. This chain joins TRBV3-1 and TRBJ2-2; D may be TRBD1 (6 bases). V gave up 4 bases and J gave up 0 bases, with 12 bases separating them. CDR3 length: 16 amino acids. Germline loops: CDR1 LGHDT, CDR2 YNNKEL (reference sequence). CDR3 loop: CASSRLGHTNTGELFF. CDR3 DNA sequence: TGTGCCAGCAGCCGTTTGGGACATACGAACACCGGGGAGCTGTTTTTT.

The genes are TRBV7-9 and TRBJ2-6, with D possibly being TRBD2 (5 bases). V lost 5 bases and J lost 1, with 9 bases in between. Germline CDR1 and CDR2: SEHNR and FQNEAQ (reference sequence). The CDR3 spans 15 residues. The CDR3 is CASSLPGSGANVLTF. CDR3 nucleotide sequence: TGTGCCAGCAGCCTGCCGGGGTCTGGGGCCAACGTCCTGACTTTC.

Ten or more counts support this clonotype. V and J are TRBV5-5 and TRBJ2-2, with D possibly matching TRBD2 (6 bases). Trimming cost V 4 bases and J 7 bases, with 8 bases left between them. Germline V gene sequence: CDR1 SGHKS, CDR2 YYEKEE (reference sequence). The CDR3 runs 12 residues. The CDR3 region has the DNA TGTGCCAGCAGCCCGGACTACGGGGAGCTGTTTTTT. This translates into CASSPDYGELFF.